This paragraph covers one T cell receptor (beta chain) sequence. Antigen specificity is unknown. The sample is drawn from a study of shared clonotypes between healthy human individuals. Background on the study: CD8 memory received one plate per donor, CD8 naive two, CD4 memory three and CD4 naive three.

The CDR3 runs 16 residues. Per the germline V gene, CDR1 is SEHNR and CDR2 is FQNEAQ (reference sequence). Trimming removed 1 base at V and 4 bases at J, with 14 bases between. General study results and limits: Naive subsets, compared against memory subsets, generally had larger estimated richness values.

For every subset, genomic DNA was evenly distributed across several immunoSEQ plates. TCRdb's copy holds only in-frame clones and misses some; the assay was immunoSEQ multiplex PCR. The top ten clones hold approximately 0.4% of a sample with approximately 1.5 million clones, approximately 98.5% of them seen once. The source of this sequence is a man aged 30-40 years in good health. The chain uses TRBV7-9 and TRBJ2-1, with D maybe TRBD1 (6 bases). Sequencing was done on a sample of naive CD4+ T cells sorted from blood. Noted subset: CD45RA+ positively selected. The CDR3 DNA follows: TGTGCCAGCAGCTTAGTCCGGACAGTAAGATACAATGAGCAGTTCTTC. Encoded protein: CASSLVRTVRYNEQFF.